These 14 T cell receptor beta chains originate from one sample sequenced in a study of cytomegalovirus exposure and HLA in healthy donors. With 60 Vbeta and 13 Jbeta primers, the PCR was carried out. The protocol was immunoSEQ multiplex PCR, while the TCRdb copy is restricted to in-frame clones and leaves out a portion. This table holds approximately 89,000 clones, about 85% found once. Sequencing input: PBMCs. The receptor source for this set is a man aged 40-50 years in good health and CMV-seropositive.

The rearrangement uses TRBV28 and TRBJ2-5, with D possibly matching TRBD1 (6 bases). There are 14 residues in the CDR3. The V gene lost 2 bases and the J gene lost 5 bases, with 12 bases spanning the gap. Germline-derived CDR1 and CDR2 are MDHEN and SYDVKM. CDR3 sequence: CASSLVRGLETQYF. The CDR3 coding sequence is TGTGCCAGCAGTTTAGTCAGGGGTTTGGAGACCCAGTACTTC.

This clone was detected a few times. The chain links TRBV5-4 to TRBJ1-6; a weak D match, TRBD1 (6 bases). CDR1 is SGHNT and CDR2 is YYREEE in the germline V gene (reference sequence). V gave up 2 bases and J gave up 4 bases, with 13 bases separating them. The CDR3 sequence is 16 residues long. CDR3 in amino acids: CASSFGRTEYNSPLHF. Written as DNA, the CDR3 is TGTGCCAGCAGCTTCGGGAGGACAGAATATAATTCACCCCTCCACTTT.

The chain uses TRBV19 and TRBJ1-2, with D possibly matching TRBD1 (6 bases). Trimming left V 3 bases short and J 8 bases short, with 13 bases between. Germline V gene lookup returns CDR1 LNHDA and CDR2 SQIVND (reference sequence). The CDR3 is 13 residues long. CDR3 coding DNA: TGTGCCAGTAGTATCTTAGGGGGGGGCGGCTACACCTTC. This sequence encodes CASSILGGGGYTF.

This chain connects TRBV2 to TRBJ2-7; perhaps TRBD2 as D (6 bases). Trimming pared 1 base from V and 5 bases from J, leaving 12 bases between. Germline lookup yields CDR1 SNHLY and CDR2 FYNNEI. This CDR3 contains 14 residues. CDR3 in DNA: TGTGCCAGCAGTGAAGTGGGGGGTTACGACGAGCAGTACTTC. Encoded protein: CASSEVGGYDEQYF.

This rearrangement joins TRBV14 to TRBJ2-5, with unresolved D. Trimming shortened V by 3 bases and J by 1 base, and 6 bases separated the two germline ends. The V gene's germline CDR1 is SGHDN and CDR2 FVKESK. The CDR3 spans 13 residues. CDR3: CASSQAVQETQYF. CDR3 nucleotides: TGTGCCAGCAGCCAGGCAGTCCAAGAGACCCAGTACTTC.

This clone showed up just a few times. The rearrangement joins TRBV15 to TRBJ2-5, with a weak D call TRBD2 (6 bases). The germline gives CDR1 LNHNV, CDR2 YYDKDF (reference sequence). With 3 bases removed from V and 7 bases from J, the gap between germline ends came to 15 bases. CDR3 length: 14 residues. The CDR3 spells CATSSARPEGTQYF. Written as DNA, the CDR3 is TGTGCCACCAGCAGCGCCCGGCCGGAGGGGACCCAGTACTTC.

The chain is built from TRBV5-1 and TRBJ2-5, with 8 bases lining up with TRBD2. The CDR3 has 15 residues. Germline assignment: CDR1 SGHRS and CDR2 YFSETQ. J was trimmed by 4 bases and V by 4 bases; bases with no gene match: 9. The CDR3: CASSVSGSSGETQYF. The CDR3 nucleotides are TGCGCCAGCAGCGTAAGCGGGAGTTCGGGAGAGACCCAGTACTTC.

The rearrangement links TRBV6-5 to TRBJ2-3; 7 nucleotides match TRBD1. CDR1 and CDR2 (germline): MNHEY, SVGAGI. The CDR3 covers 15 residues. Trimming at V came to 3 bases and at J to 3 bases, leaving 6 bases not matched to a gene. The CDR3 here is CASSYRTGQTDTQYF. DNA for the CDR3: TGTGCCAGCAGTTATCGGACAGGACAAACAGATACGCAGTATTTT.

The V gene is TRBV27, the J gene TRBJ2-3, with TRBD2 identical over 7 bases. J was trimmed by 1 base and V by 3 bases; bases with no gene match: 7. Germline V gives CDR1 MNHEY, CDR2 SMNVEV (reference sequence). The CDR3 covers 16 residues. CDR3 in amino acids: CASSLGGKRGTDTQYF. CDR3 nucleotides: TGTGCCAGCAGTTTGGGGGGGAAAAGGGGCACAGATACGCAGTATTTT.

The chain links TRBV29-1 to TRBJ1-3; D is perhaps TRBD1 (6 bases). The CDR3 extends over 16 amino acids. V lost 3 bases and J 8 bases, leaving 23 bases between the germline ends. Germline-derived CDR1 and CDR2 are SQVTM and ANQGSEA. The CDR3 region has the DNA TGCAGCGTTGATGATCGGCGACACAGGGAAGGTGACACCATATATTTT. It is translated as CSVDDRRHREGDTIYF.

The chain couples TRBV6-1 to TRBJ2-7; maybe TRBD1 (6 bases). V lost 5 bases to trimming and J lost 4 bases, with 15 bases between them. Germline CDR1 reads MNHNS; CDR2 reads SASEGT. The CDR3 spans 14 residues. The CDR3 region has the DNA TGTGCCAGCAGTTCCCGGGACATATTTTACGAGCAGTACTTC. Translating it yields CASSSRDIFYEQYF.

The chain is built from TRBV6-4 and TRBJ1-6; 9 bases agree with TRBD1. CDR3 size: 15 residues. Per the germline V gene, CDR1 is MRHNA and CDR2 is SNTAGT. V shed 10 bases, J shed 6 bases, and the junction held 10 bases outside the gene matches. CDR3: CATWKPGQGNSPLHF. The CDR3, as DNA: TGTGCCACCTGGAAGCCGGGACAGGGTAATTCACCCCTCCACTTT.

The chain has TRBV19 and TRBJ2-3; TRBD1 agrees at 7 bases. The CDR3 spans 14 residues. Germline V gene sequence: CDR1 LNHDA, CDR2 SQIVND (reference sequence). Trimming cost V 3 bases and J 1 base; bases outside gene matches: 1. The CDR3: CASSIDRGTDTQYF. The CDR3 coding sequence is TGTGCCAGTAGTATCGACAGGGGCACAGATACGCAGTATTTT.

V usage is TRBV28 and J usage is TRBJ2-1; D is possibly TRBD1 (5 bases). Germline-derived CDR1 and CDR2 are MDHEN and SYDVKM. V was clipped by 3 bases and J by 6 bases, with 9 bases between them. The CDR3 totals 13 residues. The CDR3 DNA follows: TGTGCCAGCAGTTTCTCCAGGGTCAATGAGCAGTTCTTC. It yields the protein CASSFSRVNEQFF. Supplemented by reference TRBV28 and TRBJ2-1, the full variable domain reads DVKVTQSSRYLVKRTGEKVFLECVQDMDHENMFWYRQDPGLGLRLIYFSYDVKMKEKGDIPEGYSVSREKKERFSLILESASTNQTSMYLCASSFSRVNEQFFGPGTRLTVL.